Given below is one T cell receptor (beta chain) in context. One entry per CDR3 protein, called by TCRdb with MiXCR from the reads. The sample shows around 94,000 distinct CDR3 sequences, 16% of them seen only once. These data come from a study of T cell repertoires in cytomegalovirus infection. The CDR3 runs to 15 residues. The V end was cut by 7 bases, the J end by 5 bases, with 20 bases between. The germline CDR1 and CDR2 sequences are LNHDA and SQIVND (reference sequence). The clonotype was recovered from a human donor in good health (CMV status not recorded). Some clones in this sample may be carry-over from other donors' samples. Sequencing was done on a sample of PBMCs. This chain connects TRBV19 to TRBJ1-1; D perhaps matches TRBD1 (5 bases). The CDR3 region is CASTNPMQGVTEAFF. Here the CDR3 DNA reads TGTGCCAGTACGAACCCCATGCAGGGTGTGACTGAAGCTTTCTTT.